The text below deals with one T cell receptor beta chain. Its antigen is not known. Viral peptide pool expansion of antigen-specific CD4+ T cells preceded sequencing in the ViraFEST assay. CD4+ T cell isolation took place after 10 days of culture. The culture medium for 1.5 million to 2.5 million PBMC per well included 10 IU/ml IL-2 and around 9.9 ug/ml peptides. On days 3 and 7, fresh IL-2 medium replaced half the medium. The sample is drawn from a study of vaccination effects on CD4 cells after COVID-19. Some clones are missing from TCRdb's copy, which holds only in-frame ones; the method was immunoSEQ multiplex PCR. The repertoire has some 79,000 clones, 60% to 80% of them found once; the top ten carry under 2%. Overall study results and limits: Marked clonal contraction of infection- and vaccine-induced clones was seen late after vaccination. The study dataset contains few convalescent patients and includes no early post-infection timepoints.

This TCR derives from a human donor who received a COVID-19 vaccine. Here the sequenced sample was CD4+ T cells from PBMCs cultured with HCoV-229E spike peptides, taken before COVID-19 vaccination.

The DNA for the CDR3 is TGTGCCAGCTCACCAGAGGTCATGAACACTGAAGCTTTCTTT. Translation gives CASSPEVMNTEAFF. The rearrangement links TRBV18 to TRBJ1-1, with unresolved D. This CDR3 region has 14 residues. Per the germline V gene, CDR1 is KGHSH and CDR2 is LQKENI. V was shortened by 2 bases and J by 0 bases, with 7 bases between the two germline ends. The full variable domain, with the rest looked up from reference TRBV18 and TRBJ1-1, is NAGVMQNPRHLVRRRGQEARLRCSPMKGHSHVYWYRQLPEEGLKFMVYLQKENIIDESGMPKERFSAEFPKEGPSILRIQQVVRGDSAAYFCASSPEVMNTEAFFGQGTRLTVV.